Following are 10 T cell receptor beta chains from one sample sequenced in a study of pediatric ulcerative colitis. Using immunoSEQ multiplex PCR, the repertoire was profiled, and TCRdb retains in-frame clones only, with some absent. The sample holds approximately 6,300 clones; roughly 91% are singletons and the top ten take 1.9%. The sequencing sample was made of blood. These receptors were obtained from a girl between 5 and 17 years old who was a control in a study of pediatric ulcerative colitis.

The chain recombines TRBV4-3 with TRBJ2-2; D could derive from TRBD1 or TRBD2 (6 bases each). V was trimmed by 0 bases and J by 3 bases, leaving 23 bases between them. The CDR3 runs to 20 residues. The germline gives CDR1 LGHNA, CDR2 YSLEER. The CDR3 sequence: CASSQDKGGREIWHTGELFF. In DNA form, the CDR3 reads TGCGCCAGCAGCCAAGATAAGGGGGGACGCGAGATATGGCACACCGGGGAGCTGTTTTTT.

The rearrangement joins TRBV6-5 to TRBJ1-1, with a weak D call TRBD1 (5 bases). Looked up from germline, CDR1 is MNHEY and CDR2 is SVGAGI. The germline V and J ends were trimmed by 3 bases and 6 bases, with 14 bases remaining between them. The CDR3 is 14 amino acids. In DNA form, the CDR3 reads TGTGCCAGCAGTTATCTCAGTGGGGGGGCTGAAGCTTTCTTT. This sequence encodes CASSYLSGGAEAFF.

This clone came up once. The chain has TRBV4-2 and TRBJ2-1; 9 bases are shared with TRBD2. CDR1 and CDR2 from the germline V gene are LGHNA and YNFKEQ. V trimming: 4 bases; J trimming: 6 bases; junction bases outside the gene matches: 10. The CDR3 covers 16 residues. This CDR3 reads CASSRSGLAGSNEQFF. The CDR3 nucleotides are TGTGCCAGCAGCCGGTCGGGGCTAGCGGGGTCCAATGAGCAGTTCTTC.

This chain uses TRBV18 with TRBJ2-7; perhaps D is TRBD1 or TRBD2 (5 bases each). CDR1 is KGHSH, CDR2 LQKENI, per germline. The CDR3 is 15 amino acids. Between the trimmed V and J ends, which lost 0 bases and 4 bases, there was a span of 13 bases. As DNA, the CDR3 is TGTGCCAGCTCACCACCGAGGGGCCAGATGTACGAGCAGTACTTC. This gives the protein CASSPPRGQMYEQYF.

The CDR3 sequence is CASSRGQGPSQPQHF. In nucleotides, the CDR3 is TGTGCCAGCAGCCGGGGACAGGGGCCCAGTCAGCCCCAGCATTTT. The gene calls are TRBV5-8 and TRBJ1-5; the match to TRBD1 covers 10 bases. The germline V gene encodes CDR1 SGHTS and CDR2 YDEGEE. The CDR3 totals 15 residues. V gave up 4 bases and J gave up 6 bases; unmatched junction bases: 7.

This chain links TRBV9 with TRBJ1-4; perhaps TRBD1 as D (6 bases). Germline CDR1 is SGDLS and CDR2 is YYNGEE. The CDR3 contains 16 residues. V gave up 3 bases and J gave up 2 bases, with 14 bases separating them. CDR3 in DNA: TGTGCCAGCAGCGAGGACGGCGGGGGCACTAATGAAAAACTGTTTTTT. Its protein is CASSEDGGGTNEKLFF. The entire variable domain, with the rest obtained from reference TRBV9 and TRBJ1-4, is as follows: DSGVTQTPKHLITATGQRVTLRCSPRSGDLSVYWYQQSLDQGLQFLIQYYNGEERAKGNILERFSAQQFPDLHSELNLSSLELGDSALYFCASSEDGGGTNEKLFFGSGTQLSVL.

The chain recombines TRBV20-1 with TRBJ1-2, with a weak D call TRBD1 (5 bases). V gave up 6 bases and J gave up 7 bases, with 12 bases separating them. From germline, CDR1 is DFQATT and CDR2 SNEGSKA (reference sequence). There are 11 residues in the CDR3. The CDR3 DNA follows: TGCAGTGCCCCTGCGGGGGGTGGCTACACCTTC. Residues: CSAPAGGGYTF.

V gene TRBV9 combines with J gene TRBJ1-4, with a possible D match to TRBD1 (6 bases). Trimming removed 8 bases at V and 0 bases at J, with 20 bases between. CDR1 is SGDLS, CDR2 YYNGEE, per germline. The CDR3 is 17 residues long. The CDR3, as DNA: TGTGCCAGAGGGGTATTGGGTAAGGGGGCAACTAATGAAAAACTGTTTTTT. Its translation: CARGVLGKGATNEKLFF.

The chain combines TRBV28 with TRBJ1-1; weak D call: TRBD1 (5 bases). Trimming took off 2 bases at V and 2 bases at J, with 9 bases between the two ends. The germline V gene has CDR1 MDHEN and CDR2 SYDVKM. This CDR3 has 14 amino acids. CDR3 nucleotides: TGTGCCAGCAGTTTAGGGGGGTCAAACACTGAAGCTTTCTTT. It yields the protein CASSLGGSNTEAFF.

This chain uses TRBV28 with TRBJ2-7; 8 nucleotides line up with TRBD1. The CDR3 covers 14 residues. In germline, CDR1 is MDHEN, CDR2 SYDVKM. Unmatched junction bases numbered 11, after V lost 7 bases and J lost 6 bases. CDR3 coding DNA: TGTGCCAGCACCTGGGCAGGGGGCTATCGCGAGCAGTACTTC. It translates to CASTWAGGYREQYF.